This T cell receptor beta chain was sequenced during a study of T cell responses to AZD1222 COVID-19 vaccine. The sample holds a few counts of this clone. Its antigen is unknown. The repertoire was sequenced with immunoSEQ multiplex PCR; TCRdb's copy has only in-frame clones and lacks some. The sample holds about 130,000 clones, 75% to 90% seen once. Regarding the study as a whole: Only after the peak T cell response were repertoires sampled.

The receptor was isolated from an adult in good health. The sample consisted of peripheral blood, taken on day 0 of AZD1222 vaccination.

CDR3: CASSPPDSYNSPLHF. CDR3 sequence (DNA): TGTGCCAGCAGTCCCCCGGACAGTTATAATTCACCCCTCCACTTT. The chain uses TRBV27 and TRBJ1-6; D perhaps matches TRBD1 (6 bases). The CDR3 has 15 amino acids. The ends were cut back, 5 bases at V and 4 bases at J, with 12 bases in the middle. Per germline, CDR1 MNHEY and CDR2 SMNVEV (reference sequence).